This TCR beta chain originates from a study of cytotoxic CD8 clonotypes in ibrutinib-treated CLL. Study context: Samples yielded averages of 200,000 to 300,000 productive templates and about 100,000 productive rearrangements. Findings and limits, study-wide: Clonality was higher at ibrutinib response and returned toward baseline at progression. Clonality correlated strongly with circulating CD8+ T cells and exceeded age-matched healthy donors at baseline. Public clonotypes, rarely seen, contracted or held steady on treatment.

Only in-frame clones appear in the TCRdb table, and some are missing; sequencing was by immunoSEQ multiplex PCR. The sample lists approximately 340,000 clones, under 70% occurring once. In germline, CDR1 is MDHEN, CDR2 SYDVKM. The CDR3 consists of 14 residues. V was clipped by 5 bases and J by 4 bases, with 12 bases between them. This clone came up a few times. The antigen is unknown. The genes are TRBV28 and TRBJ1-5, with TRBD1 as a possible D gene (6 bases). This sequence originates from a human donor with chronic lymphocytic leukemia. The source material was PBMCs, sampled after 36 months of ibrutinib treatment. The DNA for the CDR3 is TGTGCCAGCAGTAGGAGGGGGTGGAATCAGCCCCAGCATTTT. Amino acids: CASSRRGWNQPQHF.